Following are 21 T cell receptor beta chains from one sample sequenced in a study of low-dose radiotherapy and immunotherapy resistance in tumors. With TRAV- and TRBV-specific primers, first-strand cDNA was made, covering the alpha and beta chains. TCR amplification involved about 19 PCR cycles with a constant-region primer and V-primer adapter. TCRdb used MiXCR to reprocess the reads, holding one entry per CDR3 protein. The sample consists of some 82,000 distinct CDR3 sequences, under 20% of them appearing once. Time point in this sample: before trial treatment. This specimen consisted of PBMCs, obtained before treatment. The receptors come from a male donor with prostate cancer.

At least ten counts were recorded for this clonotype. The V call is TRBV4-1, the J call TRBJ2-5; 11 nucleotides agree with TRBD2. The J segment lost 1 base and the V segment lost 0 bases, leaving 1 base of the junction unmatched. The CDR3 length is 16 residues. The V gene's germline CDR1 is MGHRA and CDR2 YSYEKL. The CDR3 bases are TGCGCCAGCAGCCAAGAGGGACTAGCGGCCCAAGAGACCCAGTACTTC. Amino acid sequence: CASSQEGLAAQETQYF.

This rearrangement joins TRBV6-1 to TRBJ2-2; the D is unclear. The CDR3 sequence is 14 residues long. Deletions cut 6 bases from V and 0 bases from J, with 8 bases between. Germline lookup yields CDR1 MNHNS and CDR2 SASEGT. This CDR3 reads CASRGSANTGELFF. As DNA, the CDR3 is TGTGCCAGCAGGGGCAGCGCGAACACCGGGGAGCTGTTTTTT.

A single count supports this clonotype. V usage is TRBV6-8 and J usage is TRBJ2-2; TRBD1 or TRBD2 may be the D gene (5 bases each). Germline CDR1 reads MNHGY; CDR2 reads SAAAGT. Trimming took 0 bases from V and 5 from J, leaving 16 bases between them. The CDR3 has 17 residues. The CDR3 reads CASSYSMGVWGTGELFF. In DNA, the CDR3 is TGTGCCAGCAGTTACTCGATGGGAGTGTGGGGGACCGGGGAGCTGTTTTTT.

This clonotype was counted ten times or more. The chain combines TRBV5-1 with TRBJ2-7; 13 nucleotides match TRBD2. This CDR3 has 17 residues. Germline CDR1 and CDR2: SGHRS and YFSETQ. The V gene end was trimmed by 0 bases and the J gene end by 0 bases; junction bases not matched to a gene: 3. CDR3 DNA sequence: TGCGCCAGCAGCTTGGGAGGGACTAGCGGGATCTCCTACGAGCAGTACTTC. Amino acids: CASSLGGTSGISYEQYF. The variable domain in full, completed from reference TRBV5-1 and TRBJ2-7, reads KAGVTQTPRYLIKTRGQQVTLSCSPISGHRSVSWYQQTPGQGLQFLFEYFSETQRNKGNFPGRFSGRQFSNSRSEMNVSTLELGDSALYLCASSLGGTSGISYEQYFGPGTRLTVT.

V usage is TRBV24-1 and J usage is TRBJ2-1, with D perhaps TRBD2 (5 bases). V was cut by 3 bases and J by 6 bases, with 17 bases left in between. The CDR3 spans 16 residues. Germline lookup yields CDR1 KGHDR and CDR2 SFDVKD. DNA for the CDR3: TGTGCCACCAGTGATCCGAGGGCGGCGCGGGTCAATGAGCAGTTCTTC. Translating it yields CATSDPRAARVNEQFF.

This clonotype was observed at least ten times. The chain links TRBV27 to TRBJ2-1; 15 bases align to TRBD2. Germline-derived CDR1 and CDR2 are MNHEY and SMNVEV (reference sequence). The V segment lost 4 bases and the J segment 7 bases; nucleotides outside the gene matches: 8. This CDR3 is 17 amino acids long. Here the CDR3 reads CASSSRTSGGVSNEQFF. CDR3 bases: TGTGCCAGCAGTTCGAGGACTAGCGGGGGGGTATCAAATGAGCAGTTCTTC.

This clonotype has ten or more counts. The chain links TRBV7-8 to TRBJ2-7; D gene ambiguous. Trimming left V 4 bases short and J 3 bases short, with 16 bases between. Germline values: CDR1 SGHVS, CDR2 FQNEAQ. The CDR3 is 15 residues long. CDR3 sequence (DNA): TGTGCCAGCAGCTCCCCAACGGGCCCCCACTACGAGCAGTACTTC. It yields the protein CASSSPTGPHYEQYF.

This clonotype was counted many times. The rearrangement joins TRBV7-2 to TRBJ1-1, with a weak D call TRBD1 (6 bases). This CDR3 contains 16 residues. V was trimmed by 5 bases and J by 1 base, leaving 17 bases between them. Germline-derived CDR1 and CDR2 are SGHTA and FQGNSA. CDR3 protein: CASSQGFRVWNTEAFF. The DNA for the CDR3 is TGTGCCAGCAGCCAGGGGTTCCGGGTCTGGAACACTGAAGCTTTCTTT.

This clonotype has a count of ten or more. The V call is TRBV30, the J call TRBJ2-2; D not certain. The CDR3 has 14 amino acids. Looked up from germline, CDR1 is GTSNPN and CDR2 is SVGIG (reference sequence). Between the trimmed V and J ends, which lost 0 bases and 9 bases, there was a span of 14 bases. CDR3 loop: CAWSVRLASRELFF. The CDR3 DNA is TGTGCCTGGAGTGTACGGCTCGCGAGCCGGGAGCTGTTTTTT.

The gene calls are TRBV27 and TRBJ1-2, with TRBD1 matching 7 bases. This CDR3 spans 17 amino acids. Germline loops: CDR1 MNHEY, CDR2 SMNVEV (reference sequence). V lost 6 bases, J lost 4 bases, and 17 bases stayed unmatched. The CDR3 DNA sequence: TGTGCCAGCAGGGGACAGACAGGGCCGATGAAGGTCTATGGCTACACCTTC. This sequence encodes CASRGQTGPMKVYGYTF.

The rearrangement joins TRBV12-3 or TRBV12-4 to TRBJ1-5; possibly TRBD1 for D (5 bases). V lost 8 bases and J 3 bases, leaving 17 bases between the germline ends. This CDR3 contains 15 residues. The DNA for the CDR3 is TGTGCCAGCGGGAGCGGAGCAGGGAACAATCAGCCCCAGCATTTT. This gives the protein CASGSGAGNNQPQHF.

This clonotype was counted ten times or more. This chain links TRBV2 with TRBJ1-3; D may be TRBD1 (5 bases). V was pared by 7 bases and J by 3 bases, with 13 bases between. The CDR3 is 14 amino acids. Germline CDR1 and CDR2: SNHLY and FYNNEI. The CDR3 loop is CASTGTPLGNTIYF. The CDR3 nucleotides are TGTGCCAGCACCGGGACCCCACTTGGAAACACCATATATTTT.

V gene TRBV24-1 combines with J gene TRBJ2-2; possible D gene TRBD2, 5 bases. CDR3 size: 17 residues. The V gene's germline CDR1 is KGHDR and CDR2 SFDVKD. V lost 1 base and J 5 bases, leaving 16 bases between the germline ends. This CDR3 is CATSDFGRGMETGELFF. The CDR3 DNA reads TGTGCCACCAGTGATTTCGGGCGAGGGATGGAAACCGGGGAGCTGTTTTTT.

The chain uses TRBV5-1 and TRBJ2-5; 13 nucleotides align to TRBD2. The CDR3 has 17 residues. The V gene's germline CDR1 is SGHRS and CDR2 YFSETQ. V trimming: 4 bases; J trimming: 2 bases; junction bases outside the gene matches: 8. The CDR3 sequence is CASSPAQLAGGQETQYF. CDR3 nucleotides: TGCGCCAGCAGCCCTGCTCAACTAGCGGGGGGGCAAGAGACCCAGTACTTC. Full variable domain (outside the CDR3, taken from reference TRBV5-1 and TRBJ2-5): KAGVTQTPRYLIKTRGQQVTLSCSPISGHRSVSWYQQTPGQGLQFLFEYFSETQRNKGNFPGRFSGRQFSNSRSEMNVSTLELGDSALYLCASSPAQLAGGQETQYFGPGTRLLVL.

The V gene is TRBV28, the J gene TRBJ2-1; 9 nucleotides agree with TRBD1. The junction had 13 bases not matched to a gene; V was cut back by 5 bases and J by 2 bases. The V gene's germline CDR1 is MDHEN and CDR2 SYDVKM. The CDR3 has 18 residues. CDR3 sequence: CASSAPGQGVQAYNEQFF. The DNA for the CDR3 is TGTGCCAGCAGTGCGCCGGGACAGGGTGTGCAAGCCTACAATGAGCAGTTCTTC.

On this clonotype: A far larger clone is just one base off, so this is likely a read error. Here the CDR3 DNA reads TGTGCCACCAGCAGACTCGGGGGGATGAATGAGCAGTTCTTC. Amino acid sequence: CATSRLGGMNEQFF. The rearrangement joins TRBV13 to TRBJ2-1, with 7 bases that match TRBD2. The germline V gene encodes CDR1 PRHDT and CDR2 FYEKMQ (reference sequence). The CDR3 extends over 14 amino acids.

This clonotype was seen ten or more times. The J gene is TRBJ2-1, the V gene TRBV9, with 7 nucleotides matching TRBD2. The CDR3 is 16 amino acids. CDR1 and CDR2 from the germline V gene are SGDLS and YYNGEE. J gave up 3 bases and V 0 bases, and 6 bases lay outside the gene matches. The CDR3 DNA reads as TGTGCCAGCAGCGTAGCGAGCGGGATGGGCTACAATGAGCAGTTCTTC. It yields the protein CASSVASGMGYNEQFF.

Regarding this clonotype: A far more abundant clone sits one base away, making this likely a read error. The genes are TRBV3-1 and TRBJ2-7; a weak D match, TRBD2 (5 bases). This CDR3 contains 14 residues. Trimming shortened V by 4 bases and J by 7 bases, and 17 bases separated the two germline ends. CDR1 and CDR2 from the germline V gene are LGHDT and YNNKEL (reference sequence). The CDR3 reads CASSPTRAFNEQYF. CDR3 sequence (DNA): TGTGCCAGCAGCCCAACTAGGGCTTTCAATGAGCAGTACTTC.

CDR3 DNA: TGTGCCAGCAGGCTACAGGGTGGGGGGAACACTGAAGCTTTCTTT. The encoded protein is CASRLQGGGNTEAFF. The J gene is TRBJ1-1, the V gene TRBV11-2, with a weak D call TRBD1 (6 bases). Germline-derived CDR1 and CDR2 are SGHAT and FQNNGV. Trimming left V 6 bases short and J 1 base short, with 15 bases between. The CDR3 spans 15 residues.

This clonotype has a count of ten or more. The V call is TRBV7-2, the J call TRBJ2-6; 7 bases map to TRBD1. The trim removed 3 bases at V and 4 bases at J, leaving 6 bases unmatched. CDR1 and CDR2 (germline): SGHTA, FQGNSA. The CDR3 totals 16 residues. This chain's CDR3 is CASSFAQGRGANVLTF. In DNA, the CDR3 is TGTGCCAGCAGCTTCGCACAGGGGCGAGGGGCCAACGTCCTGACTTTC.

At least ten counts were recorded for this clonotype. The CDR3 DNA sequence: TGTGCCAGCAGCCAAGTTATCGGGAGAGAGACCCAGTACTTC. The encoded protein is CASSQVIGRETQYF. The chain employs TRBV3-1 and TRBJ2-5; D perhaps matches TRBD2 (6 bases). Germline loops: CDR1 LGHDT, CDR2 YNNKEL (reference sequence). The CDR3 covers 14 residues. V gave up 1 base and J gave up 4 bases, with 10 bases separating them.